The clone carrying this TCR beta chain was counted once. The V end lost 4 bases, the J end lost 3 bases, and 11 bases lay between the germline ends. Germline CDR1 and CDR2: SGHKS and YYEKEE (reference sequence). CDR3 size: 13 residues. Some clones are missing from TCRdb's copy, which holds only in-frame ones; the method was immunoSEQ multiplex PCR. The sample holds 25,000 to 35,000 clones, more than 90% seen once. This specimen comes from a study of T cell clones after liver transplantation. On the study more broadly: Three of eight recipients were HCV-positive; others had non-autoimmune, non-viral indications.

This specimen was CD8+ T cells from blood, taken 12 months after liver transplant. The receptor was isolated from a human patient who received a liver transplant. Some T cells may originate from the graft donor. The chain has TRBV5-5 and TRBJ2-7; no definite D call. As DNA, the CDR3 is TGTGCCAGCAGCCCCCGAGGCGGCTACGAGCAGTACTTC. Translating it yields CASSPRGGYEQYF.